The 21 T cell receptor beta chains listed next were all sequenced from one sample in a study of blood T cell repertoires in COVID-19. Clones were sequenced by immunoSEQ multiplex PCR, and TCRdb holds only the in-frame ones, with some missing. The sample consists of around 250,000 clones, more than 70% of them appearing once. Material for sequencing was peripheral blood. The receptors originated from a man older than 75 with acute or convalescent COVID-19.

The genes are TRBV3-1 (or the pseudogene TRBV3-2) and TRBJ2-7; 13 bases match TRBD2. CDR1 is LGHDT, CDR2 YNNKEL, per germline (reference sequence). The CDR3 spans 17 residues. The V segment lost 4 bases and the J segment 1 base; nucleotides outside the gene matches: 7. CDR3 nucleotides: TGTGCCAGCAGCCCACGGACTAGCGGGAGTTCGTCCTACGAGCAGTACTTC. Encoded protein: CASSPRTSGSSSYEQYF.

The chain is built from TRBV25-1 and TRBJ2-1; 8 bases fit TRBD2. Germline CDR1 is MGHDK and CDR2 is SYGVNS. The CDR3 consists of 14 residues. V lost 6 bases and J lost 4; bases outside the gene matches: 5. CDR3 in amino acids: CASRVAGSYNEQFF. The DNA of the CDR3 is TGTGCCAGCAGAGTAGCGGGGTCTTACAATGAGCAGTTCTTC.

The chain is built from TRBV6-5 and TRBJ2-7; TRBD1 matches at 7 bases. The V segment lost 4 bases and the J segment 3 bases; nucleotides outside the gene matches: 6. The CDR3 covers 14 residues. Germline V gene sequence: CDR1 MNHEY, CDR2 SVGAGI. The CDR3 nucleotides are TGTGCCAGCAGTTCAGGACAGGTGGGCTACGAGCAGTACTTC. Translating gives CASSSGQVGYEQYF.

The genes are TRBV6-4 and TRBJ2-3; D is unclear. Germline values: CDR1 MRHNA, CDR2 SNTAGT. V lost 5 bases and J lost 2, with 14 bases in between. The CDR3 extends over 15 amino acids. CDR3 DNA sequence: TGTGCCAGCAGTCGAACTGGTTTTCTCACAGATACGCAGTATTTT. This translates into CASSRTGFLTDTQYF.

The chain recombines TRBV24-1 with TRBJ2-1; possibly TRBD2 for D (5 bases). Trimming left V 1 base short and J 8 bases short, with 11 bases between. CDR1 KGHDR and CDR2 SFDVKD come from the germline V gene. The length of the CDR3 is 14 residues. The CDR3 DNA reads TGTGCCACCAGTGATTTTCGGGGTTTCGATGAGCAGTTCTTC. Its protein is CATSDFRGFDEQFF.

Here the CDR3 reads CASSLDPLAAETQYF. CDR3 DNA: TGTGCCAGCAGCTTGGATCCTCTAGCGGCGGAGACCCAGTACTTC. V usage is TRBV5-6 and J usage is TRBJ2-5; 7 nucleotides line up with TRBD2. Losses at the gene ends were 0 bases for V and 5 bases for J; bases not matched to a gene: 7. The germline V gene has CDR1 SGHDT and CDR2 YYEEEE. The CDR3 runs to 15 residues.

The rearrangement links TRBV6-5 to TRBJ1-2; 7 bases align to TRBD1. Germline CDR1 and CDR2: MNHEY and SVGAGI. The CDR3 totals 13 residues. With 10 bases clipped from V and 5 bases from J, the junction kept 10 bases outside the gene matches. The CDR3, as DNA: TGTGCCACCCTACTCGACAGGGTTTATGGCTACACCTTC. This codes for CATLLDRVYGYTF.

This clone was seen a handful of times. The rearrangement uses TRBV7-9 and TRBJ2-3; TRBD1 might be the D (6 bases). V lost 3 bases and J lost 0, with 7 bases in between. The germline CDR1 and CDR2 sequences are SEHNR and FQNEAQ (reference sequence). CDR3 size: 14 residues. The CDR3 region has the DNA TGTGCCAGCAGCTTGCAGGGGAGCACAGATACGCAGTATTTT. This translates into CASSLQGSTDTQYF.

This chain joins TRBV5-1 and TRBJ2-7; TRBD2 aligns across 11 bases. The CDR3 covers 15 residues. V lost 4 bases and J lost 3; bases outside the gene matches: 6. The germline V gene has CDR1 SGHRS and CDR2 YFSETQ. This chain's CDR3 is CASSPTSGGFYEQYF. In DNA form, the CDR3 reads TGCGCCAGCAGCCCCACTAGCGGGGGCTTCTACGAGCAGTACTTC.

This rearrangement joins TRBV4-1 to TRBJ1-3; weak D call: TRBD1 (5 bases). The V gene lost 0 bases and the J gene lost 4 bases, with 16 bases spanning the gap. CDR1 and CDR2 (germline): MGHRA, YSYEKL. The CDR3 sequence is 17 residues long. The CDR3 bases are TGCGCCAGCAGCCAAGATGGAGACGCAGGGCAAGGAAACACCATATATTTT. Its translation is CASSQDGDAGQGNTIYF.

CDR3 bases: TGTGCCAGCAGCTTAGAGGGCGGGGGACTCGGGGAGCTGTTTTTT. As protein: CASSLEGGGLGELFF. The chain joins TRBV7-2 to TRBJ2-2; 7 nucleotides match TRBD2. CDR3 size: 15 residues. Germline-derived CDR1 and CDR2 are SGHTA and FQGNSA. V was pared by 1 base and J by 7 bases, with 6 bases of the junction left unmatched.

The V gene is TRBV4-2, the J gene TRBJ2-5; weak D call: TRBD2 (6 bases). V dropped 0 bases and J dropped 2 bases, with 13 bases sitting between them. The germline CDR1 and CDR2 sequences are LGHNA and YNFKEQ. This CDR3 has 16 residues. This CDR3 is CASSQEGGAVQETQYF. Here the CDR3 DNA reads TGTGCCAGCAGCCAAGAGGGCGGGGCGGTTCAAGAGACCCAGTACTTC.

V and J are TRBV5-1 and TRBJ1-1, with a tentative D call TRBD1 (6 bases). Germline values: CDR1 SGHRS, CDR2 YFSETQ. The germline V and J ends were trimmed by 7 bases and 1 base, with 11 bases remaining between them. This CDR3 has 13 residues. The CDR3 bases are TGCGCCAGCCGTGAACAGGGGAACACTGAAGCTTTCTTT. Its translation is CASREQGNTEAFF.

The chain recombines TRBV20-1 with TRBJ2-7; unclear D gene. The CDR3 is 12 amino acids. V shed 3 bases and J shed 3 bases, with 9 bases lying between them. The V gene's germline CDR1 is DFQATT and CDR2 SNEGSKA (reference sequence). CDR3 in amino acids: CSASPVIYEQYF. In DNA, the CDR3 is TGCAGTGCTAGTCCCGTTATCTACGAGCAGTACTTC.

V is TRBV3-1 (or the pseudogene TRBV3-2) and J is TRBJ2-7, with 7 bases identical to TRBD2. The ends lost 4 bases at V and 7 bases at J; junction bases unmatched: 4. The CDR3 is 12 residues long. CDR1 is LGHDT, CDR2 YNNKEL, per germline (reference sequence). CDR3: CASSPAGDEQYF. CDR3 nucleotide sequence: TGTGCCAGCAGCCCGGCGGGGGATGAGCAGTACTTC.

This sequence joins TRBV6-5 and TRBJ2-7; 13 bases line up with TRBD2. J was trimmed by 5 bases and V by 5 bases; bases with no gene match: 3. Germline lookup yields CDR1 MNHEY and CDR2 SVGAGI. This CDR3 comprises 14 residues. CDR3 residues: CASSRTSGSHEQYF. CDR3 bases: TGTGCCAGCAGTCGGACTAGCGGGAGCCACGAGCAGTACTTC.

V is TRBV5-5 and J is TRBJ1-6; TRBD1 agrees at 8 bases. Germline CDR1 is SGHKS and CDR2 is YYEKEE (reference sequence). With 0 bases clipped from V and 16 bases from J, the junction kept 12 bases outside the gene matches. This CDR3 has 15 amino acids. The CDR3 DNA reads TGTGCCAGCAGCTTGGGTCAGGGGGCGCACCTATCGCTCCACTTT. This translates into CASSLGQGAHLSLHF.

This clone was observed a handful of times. This chain uses TRBV10-2 with TRBJ1-2; D is uncertain. The CDR3 is made up of 12 amino acids. Germline CDR1 reads WSHSY; CDR2 reads SAAADI. Between the trimmed V and J ends, which lost 5 bases and 2 bases, there was a span of 6 bases. DNA of the CDR3: TGCGCCAGCAGTTCACAGAACTATGGCTACACCTTC. Translating gives CASSSQNYGYTF.

This clone was picked up one time. Other DNA sequences in the same sample also yield this CDR3. This chain links TRBV3-1 (or the pseudogene TRBV3-2) with TRBJ2-5; the D gene is possibly TRBD2 (6 bases). V lost 3 bases and J lost 4, with 9 bases in between. Germline V CDR1 and CDR2: LGHDT, YNNKEL (reference sequence). The CDR3 length is 13 residues. CDR3 sequence reads: CASSQGRGETQYF. In nucleotides, the CDR3 is TGTGCCAGCAGCCAGGGGCGGGGAGAGACCCAGTACTTC.

The chain combines TRBV4-1 with TRBJ2-1; a weak D match, TRBD1 (5 bases). CDR3 length: 16 residues. Trimming left V 0 bases short and J 4 bases short, with 13 bases between. CDR1 MGHRA and CDR2 YSYEKL come from the germline V gene. CDR3 coding DNA: TGCGCCAGCAGCCAAGAGACCTTGACAGTTTACAATGAGCAGTTCTTC. Amino acids: CASSQETLTVYNEQFF.

The chain recombines TRBV7-2 with TRBJ2-5; 9 positions match TRBD1. The V gene end was trimmed by 2 bases and the J gene end by 8 bases; junction bases not matched to a gene: 18. CDR1 SGHTA and CDR2 FQGNSA come from the germline V gene. The CDR3 has 18 residues. The CDR3 sequence is CASSLSHRPGTGLGTQYF. For the CDR3, the DNA is TGTGCCAGCAGCTTATCCCATCGGCCCGGGACAGGGTTGGGCACCCAGTACTTC. Filled out from reference TRBV7-2 and TRBJ2-5, the complete variable domain reads GAGVSQSPSNKVTEKGKDVELRCDPISGHTALYWYRQSLGQGLEFLIYFQGNSAPDKSGLPSDRFSAERTGGSVSTLTIQRTQQEDSAVYLCASSLSHRPGTGLGTQYFGPGTRLLVL.